The T cell receptor beta chain under discussion was sequenced for a study of control samples from healthy donors and cancer patients. TCRdb keeps only in-frame clones here, not all; method: immunoSEQ multiplex PCR. The sample has 200,000 to 250,000 clones, roughly 94% seen once. Trimming pared 4 bases from V and 2 bases from J, leaving 8 bases between. This CDR3 comprises 13 residues. This clone has only one observation. The receptor comes from a man in his forties or fifties in good health. The sequencing sample was made of blood. The gene calls are TRBV12-3 or TRBV12-4 and TRBJ2-5; D unresolved. Written as DNA, the CDR3 is TGTGCCAGCAGTTCCTCCCCTCAAGAGACCCAGTACTTC. This sequence encodes CASSSSPQETQYF.